Listed below are T cell receptor beta chains from one sample, sequenced in a study of PD-L1 blockade in urothelial cancer. Sequencing used immunoSEQ multiplex PCR; TCRdb keeps in-frame clones, though not all of them. This sample has about 46,000 clones; under 85% occur once, and the top ten carry less than 2%. Sequenced material: PBMCs, taken around atezolizumab (anti-PD-L1) treatment. Receptor source: a man aged 45-60 years with urothelial cancer. CDR3s include the opening cysteine and the closing phenylalanine or tryptophan. Fields, in order: clone size, V gene, CDR3 length, J gene, CDR3 protein. Clone size is not always given. Where it is, it says once, few, many or a class for expanded clones.

.	TRBV12-5	16	TRBJ2-1	CASGPRGGRTYNEQFF
.	TRBV11-2	14	TRBJ1-2	CASSLTPGWGGYTF
.	TRBV6-5	13	TRBJ2-5	CASSPGGWETQYF
.	TRBV9	16	TRBJ2-7	CASSAQAGQDVGEQYF
once	TRBV7-9	17	TRBJ2-3	CASSSGTSGGAADTQYF
.	TRBV14	15	TRBJ1-4	CASSKRQGQNEKLFF
.	TRBV30	12	TRBJ2-7	CAWSPDLYEQYF
.	TRBV6-1	12	TRBJ2-7	CASSAVGGEQYF
.	TRBV27	16	TRBJ2-4	CASSSGYGEAKNIQYF
.	TRBV30	14	TRBJ1-4	CAWNPPGTGGKLFF
.	TRBV27	16	TRBJ2-7	CASSLRLAGSSYEQYF
.	TRBV28	11	TRBJ2-3	CASSPSGAQYF
.	TRBV6-5	14	TRBJ2-7	CASSVGGGVYEQYF
.	TRBV30	14	TRBJ2-1	CAWSVSILANEQFF
.	TRBV29-1	17	TRBJ1-5	CSVVGRDRRYSNQPQHF
few	TRBV5-1	16	TRBJ2-1	CASSPGREGRDNEQFF
.	TRBV6-1	15	TRBJ1-1	CASTQKRGRDTEAFF
.	TRBV7-6	15	TRBJ2-5	CASSLNRGRLETQYF
.	TRBV7-3	18	TRBJ2-1	CASSNTSGPRGGGNEQFF
.	TRBV4-3	12	TRBJ2-3	CASSQLEGTQYF
.	TRBV6-5	14	TRBJ2-5	CASSNGGLQETQYF
.	TRBV28	13	TRBJ2-7	CASSYGGAYEQYF
.	TRBV10-3	15	TRBJ2-5	CAISTPVQAQETQYF
.	TRBV7-2	14	TRBJ2-5	CASSPRTGTETQYF
.	TRBV5-8	15	TRBJ2-1	CASRPGLANYNEQFF
.	TRBV5-1	14	TRBJ2-5	CASSYSGSPETQYF
.	TRBV5-1	15	TRBJ2-2	CASSLNPAATGELFF
.	TRBV6-1	14	TRBJ1-2	CASSEARQSYGYTF
.	TRBV7-2	19	TRBJ2-6	CASSFRSSSSLSGANVLTF
.	TRBV5-1	14	TRBJ2-7	CASSQDRISYEQYF
.	TRBV18	16	TRBJ1-5	CASSLYRDYSNQPQHF
few	TRBV6-4	13	TRBJ1-2	CASSATGDYGYTF
few	TRBV29-1	17	TRBJ2-1	CSVVGTSGRGDYNEQFF
.	TRBV27	13	TRBJ1-2	CASSSTGGYGYTF
.	TRBV27	18	TRBJ2-7	CASSPTGTSGGKTYEQYF
.	TRBV25-1	18	TRBJ2-3	CASSEGAGGRYSTDTQYF
.	TRBV7-9	13	TRBJ2-1	CASSLAGGLRKFF
.	TRBV6-1	15	TRBJ2-7	CASSEAWDRAYEQYF
.	TRBV19	14	TRBJ2-7	CASSSGLVMGEQYF
.	TRBV7-2	15	TRBJ1-4	CASSSQTGWNEKLFF
.	TRBV27	16	TRBJ1-2	CASRGTGGHPNYGYTF
once	TRBV27	16	TRBJ1-4	CASSLGTGTGSEKLFF